This record looks at one TCR beta chain sequence and its context. TCRdb used MiXCR to reprocess the reads, holding one entry per CDR3 protein. The sample includes roughly 720,000 distinct CDR3 sequences, 35% to 40% of them seen just once. This sample is part of a study of T cell repertoires in cytomegalovirus infection. Source material: PBMCs. The TCR comes from a human donor in good health (CMV status not recorded). Some clones in this sample may be carry-over from other donors' samples.

The CDR3 DNA reads TGTGCCAGCAGCTCTAACGGACAGGCCCAAGGGGAGCCCCAGCATTTT. It is translated as CASSSNGQAQGEPQHF. This chain links TRBV7-6 with TRBJ1-5; 7 bases agree with TRBD1. Losses at the gene ends were 4 bases for V and 8 bases for J; bases not matched to a gene: 14. Germline-derived CDR1 and CDR2 are SGHVS and FNYEAQ. This CDR3 contains 16 residues.